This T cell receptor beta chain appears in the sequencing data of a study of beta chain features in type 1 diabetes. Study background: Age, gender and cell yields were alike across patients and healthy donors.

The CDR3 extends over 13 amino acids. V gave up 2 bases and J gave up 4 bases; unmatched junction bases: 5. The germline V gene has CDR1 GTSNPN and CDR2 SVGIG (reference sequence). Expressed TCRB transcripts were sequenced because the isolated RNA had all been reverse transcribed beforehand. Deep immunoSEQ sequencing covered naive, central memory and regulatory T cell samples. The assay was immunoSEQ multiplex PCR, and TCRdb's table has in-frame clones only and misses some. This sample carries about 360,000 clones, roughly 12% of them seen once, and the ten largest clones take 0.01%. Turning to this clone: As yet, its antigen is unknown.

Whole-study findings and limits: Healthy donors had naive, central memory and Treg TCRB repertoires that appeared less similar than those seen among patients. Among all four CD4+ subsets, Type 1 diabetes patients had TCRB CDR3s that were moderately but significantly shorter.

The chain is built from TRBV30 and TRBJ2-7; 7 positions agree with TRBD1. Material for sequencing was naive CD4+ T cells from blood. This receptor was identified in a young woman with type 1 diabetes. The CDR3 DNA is TGTGCCTGGAGTAAGGGGACAGTGTACGAGCAGTACTTC. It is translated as CAWSKGTVYEQYF.